The entry below gives a single T cell receptor (beta chain) sequence along with its context. Its antigen is still unknown. The data were obtained in a study of cytomegalovirus exposure and HLA in healthy donors. Study-level points and caveats: In a later analysis, V- and J-gene trimming of beta chains associated with a DCLRE1C missense variant, replicated independently. As was reported, the classifier diagnosed cytomegalovirus status with high specificity and sensitivity. Across donors, presence/absence analyses took sequencing depth to be roughly uniform.

The study ran its PCR with 60 Vbeta and 13 Jbeta primers. The protocol was immunoSEQ multiplex PCR, while the TCRdb copy is restricted to in-frame clones and leaves out a portion. The data contain some 200,000 clones, around 77% of them seen just once; the ten biggest clones take up 2% to 2.5%. V gave up 0 bases and J gave up 2 bases; unmatched junction bases: 4. The germline V gene has CDR1 MNHEY and CDR2 SVGAGI. The CDR3 extends over 16 amino acids. Sequenced material: PBMCs. The V call is TRBV6-5, the J call TRBJ2-7, with 10 bases aligning to TRBD1. This TCR was sampled from a woman in her twenties or thirties in good health and CMV-seropositive. For the CDR3, the DNA is TGTGCCAGCAGTTACTCCGCGGGACAGGGGACCTACGAGCAGTACTTC. This encodes CASSYSAGQGTYEQYF.